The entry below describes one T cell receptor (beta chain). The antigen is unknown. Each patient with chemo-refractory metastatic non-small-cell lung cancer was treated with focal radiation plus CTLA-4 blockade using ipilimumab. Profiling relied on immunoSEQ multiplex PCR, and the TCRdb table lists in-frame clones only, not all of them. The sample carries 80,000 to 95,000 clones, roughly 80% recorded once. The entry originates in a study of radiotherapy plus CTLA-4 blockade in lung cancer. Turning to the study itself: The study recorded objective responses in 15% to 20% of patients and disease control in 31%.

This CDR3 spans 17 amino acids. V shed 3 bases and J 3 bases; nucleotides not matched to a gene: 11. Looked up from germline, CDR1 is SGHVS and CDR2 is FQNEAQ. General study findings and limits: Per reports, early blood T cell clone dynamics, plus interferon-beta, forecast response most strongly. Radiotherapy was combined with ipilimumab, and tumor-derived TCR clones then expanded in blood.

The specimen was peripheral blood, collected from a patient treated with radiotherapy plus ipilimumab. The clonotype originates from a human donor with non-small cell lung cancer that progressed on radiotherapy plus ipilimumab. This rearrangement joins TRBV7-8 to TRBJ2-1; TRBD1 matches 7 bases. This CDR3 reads CASSLFPGTENYNEQFF. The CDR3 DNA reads TGTGCCAGCAGCTTGTTTCCCGGGACAGAGAACTACAATGAGCAGTTCTTC.